This TCR beta chain was captured by sequencing in a study of T-cell memory formation after mild COVID-19. About the study: Each donor largely had its own TCR clusters.

TCRdb processed the 5' RACE reads anew with MiXCR; each CDR3 protein has one entry. The sample shows about 470,000 distinct CDR3 sequences, around 25% of them seen only once. Details on this clonotype: The antigen is not known.

V lost 5 bases, J lost 1 base, and 11 bases lay in between. Germline V gene lookup returns CDR1 SGHNT and CDR2 YENEEA. The CDR3 loop spans 14 amino acids. Regarding the study as a whole: A second wave expanding day 15 to 37 was CD4+-biased; contracting clones were balanced. For second-wave clones that peaked at day 37, SARS-CoV-2 specificity went unverified.

The chain is built from TRBV11-3 and TRBJ1-2; D unclear. The sample consisted of PBMCs or a T cell subset sorted from them (not recorded which). This TCR was recovered from an adult woman who had mild COVID-19 (a few samples of this study predate the infection). Cell type and time point are not known. CDR3 residues: CASSPTTVNYGYTF. In DNA, the CDR3 is TGTGCCAGCAGCCCGACGACGGTTAACTATGGCTACACCTTC.